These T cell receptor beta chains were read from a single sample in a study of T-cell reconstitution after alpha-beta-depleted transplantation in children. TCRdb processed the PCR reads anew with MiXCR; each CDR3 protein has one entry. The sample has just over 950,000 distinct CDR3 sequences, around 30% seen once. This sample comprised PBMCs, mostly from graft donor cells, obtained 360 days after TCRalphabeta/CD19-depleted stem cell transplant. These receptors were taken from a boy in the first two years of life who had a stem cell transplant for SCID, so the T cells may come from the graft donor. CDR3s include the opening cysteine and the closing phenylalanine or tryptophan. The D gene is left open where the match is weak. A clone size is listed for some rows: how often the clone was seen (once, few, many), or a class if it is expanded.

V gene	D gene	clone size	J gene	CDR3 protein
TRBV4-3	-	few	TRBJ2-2	CASSQDPETASPTRELFF
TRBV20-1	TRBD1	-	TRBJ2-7	CSARWTGRHEQYF
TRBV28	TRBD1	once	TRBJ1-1	CASSQTGKTEAFF
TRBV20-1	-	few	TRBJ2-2	CSARAYPIRPGGPNTGELFF
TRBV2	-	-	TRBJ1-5	CASRADSPNQPQHF
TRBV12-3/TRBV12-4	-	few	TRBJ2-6	CASSLSRSAGANVLTF
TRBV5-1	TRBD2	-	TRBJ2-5	CASSLSPQRGAWETQYF
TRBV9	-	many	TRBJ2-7	CASSVISQTGISEQYF
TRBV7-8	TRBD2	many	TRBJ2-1	CASISLAGGTYNEQFF
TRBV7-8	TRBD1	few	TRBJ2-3	CASSSRNRGGTDTQYF
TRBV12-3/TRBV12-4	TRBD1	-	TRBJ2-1	CASSLFRQGNEQFF
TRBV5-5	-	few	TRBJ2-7	CASSASPGTDTYEQYF
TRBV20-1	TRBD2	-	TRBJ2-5	CSARVLAGRETQYF
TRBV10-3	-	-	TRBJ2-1	CAISEFHRNEQFF
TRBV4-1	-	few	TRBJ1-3	CASSQDGGPGNTIYF
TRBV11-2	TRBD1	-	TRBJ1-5	CASSLGGDRKNQPQHF
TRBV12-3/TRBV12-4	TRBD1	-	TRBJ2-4	CASSPRDSKNIQYF
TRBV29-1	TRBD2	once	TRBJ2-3	CSVQRETDTQYF
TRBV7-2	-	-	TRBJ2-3	CASSLDLGSTDTQYF